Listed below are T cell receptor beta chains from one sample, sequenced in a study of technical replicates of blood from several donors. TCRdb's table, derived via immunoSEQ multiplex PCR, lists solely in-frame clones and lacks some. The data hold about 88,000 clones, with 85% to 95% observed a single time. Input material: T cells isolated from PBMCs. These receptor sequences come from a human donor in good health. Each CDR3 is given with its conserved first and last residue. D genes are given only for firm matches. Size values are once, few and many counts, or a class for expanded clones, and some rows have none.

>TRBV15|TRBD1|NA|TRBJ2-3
CATSIGGLGTDTQYF
TGTGCCACCAGCATAGGGGGCTTGGGCACAGATACGCAGTATTTT
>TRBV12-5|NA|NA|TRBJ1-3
CASGPGVSGNTIYF
TGTGCTAGTGGTCCGGGTGTCTCTGGAAACACCATATATTTT
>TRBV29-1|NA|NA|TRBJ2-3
CSVAPGTDTQYF
TGCAGCGTTGCCCCGGGGACAGATACGCAGTATTTT
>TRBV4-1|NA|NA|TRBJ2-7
CASSQSRSPAYEQYF
TGCGCCAGCAGCCAATCAAGAAGTCCGGCCTACGAGCAGTACTTC
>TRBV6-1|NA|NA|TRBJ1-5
CASSEGGNQPQHF
TGTGCCAGCAGTGAAGGAGGAAATCAGCCCCAGCATTTT
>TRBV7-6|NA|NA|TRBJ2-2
CASSLFGRGTGELFF
TGTGCCAGCAGCTTATTCGGGAGAGGGACCGGGGAGCTGTTTTTT
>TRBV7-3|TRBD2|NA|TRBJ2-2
CASSLYRFLAGDETGELFF
TGTGCCAGCAGCTTATACCGCTTCCTAGCGGGAGACGAAACCGGGGAGCTGTTTTTT
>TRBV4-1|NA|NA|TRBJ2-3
CASRQRERTSTDTQYF
TGCGCCAGCAGGCAGAGGGAGCGGACTAGCACAGATACGCAGTATTTT
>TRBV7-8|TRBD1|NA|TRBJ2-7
CASSPWTGIGYEQYF
TGTGCCAGCAGCCCATGGACAGGTATAGGCTACGAGCAGTACTTC
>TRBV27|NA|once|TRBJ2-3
CASSRSRADTQYF
TGTGCCAGCAGTCGATCGAGGGCAGATACGCAGTATTTT
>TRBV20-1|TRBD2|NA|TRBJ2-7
CSAGGDEQYF
TGCAGCGCCGGGGGGGACGAGCAGTACTTC
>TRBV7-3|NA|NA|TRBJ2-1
CASSLSGPNEQFF
TGTGCCAGCAGCTTATCTGGGCCCAATGAGCAGTTCTTC
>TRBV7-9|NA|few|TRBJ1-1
CASLSTGNTEAFF
TGTGCCAGCCTCTCGACAGGGAACACTGAAGCTTTCTTT
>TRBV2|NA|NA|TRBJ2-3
CASRRGPNGGDTQYF
TGTGCCAGCCGGAGGGGGCCTAATGGTGGGGATACGCAGTATTTT
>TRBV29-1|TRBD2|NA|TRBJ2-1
CSASSGSSYNEQFF
TGCAGTGCTTCTAGCGGGAGCTCCTACAATGAGCAGTTCTTC
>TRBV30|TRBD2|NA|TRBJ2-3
CAWLTSGTDTQYF
TGTGCCTGGTTGACTAGCGGCACAGATACGCAGTATTTT
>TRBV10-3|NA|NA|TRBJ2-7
CAISEPGSSYEQYF
TGTGCCATCAGTGAGCCTGGGAGCTCCTACGAGCAGTACTTC
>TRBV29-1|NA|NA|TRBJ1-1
CSVGQLNTEAFF
TGCAGCGTTGGACAGTTGAACACTGAAGCTTTCTTT
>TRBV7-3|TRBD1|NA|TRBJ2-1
CASSDWTGSYNEQFF
TGTGCCAGCAGCGACTGGACAGGCTCCTACAATGAGCAGTTCTTC
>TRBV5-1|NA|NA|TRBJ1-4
CASRVIGAHEKLFF
TGCGCAAGCAGGGTTATAGGGGCACACGAAAAACTGTTTTTT
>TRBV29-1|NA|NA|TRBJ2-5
CSVGALYQETQYF
TGCAGCGTTGGAGCGCTGTACCAAGAGACCCAGTACTTC
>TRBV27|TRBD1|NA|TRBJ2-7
CASSLTGRRNYEQYF
TGTGCCAGCAGTCTGACAGGGCGAAGGAATTACGAGCAGTACTTC
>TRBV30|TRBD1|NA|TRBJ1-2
CAWSFGQGKGYTF
TGTGCCTGGAGCTTTGGACAGGGTAAAGGCTACACCTTC
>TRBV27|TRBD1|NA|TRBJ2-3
CASSSPRDRGSRTDTQYF
TGTGCCAGCAGTTCCCCCCGGGACAGGGGTTCGCGGACAGATACGCAGTATTTT
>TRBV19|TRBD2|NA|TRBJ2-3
CASSIPGRGTDTQYF
TGTGCCAGTAGTATCCCCGGGAGGGGGACAGATACGCAGTATTTT
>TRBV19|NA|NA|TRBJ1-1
CASRQTGFVNAFF
TGTGCCAGTAGACAAACGGGGTTCGTAAACGCTTTCTTT
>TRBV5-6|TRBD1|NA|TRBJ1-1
CASRSGGVTEAFF
TGTGCCAGCAGATCAGGGGGCGTAACTGAAGCTTTCTTT
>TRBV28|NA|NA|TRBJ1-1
CASSLPPGDTEAFF
TGTGCCAGCAGTTTACCCCCAGGGGACACTGAAGCTTTCTTT
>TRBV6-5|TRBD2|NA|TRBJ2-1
CASSSGLATNEQFF
TGTGCCAGCAGTTCCGGACTAGCGACCAATGAGCAGTTCTTC
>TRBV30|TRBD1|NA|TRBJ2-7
CACKLQSGGRNEQYF
TGTGCCTGCAAACTTCAGTCAGGGGGCCGAAACGAGCAGTACTTC
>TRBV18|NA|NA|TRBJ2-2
CASSHGPGEITGELFF
TGTGCCAGCTCACACGGCCCGGGAGAGATAACCGGGGAGCTGTTTTTT
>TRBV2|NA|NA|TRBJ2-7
CAMRRRVRQGWEQYF
TGTGCCATGCGCCGGAGGGTGAGACAAGGGTGGGAGCAGTACTTC
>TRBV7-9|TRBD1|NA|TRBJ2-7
CASSHGQAFYEQYF
TGTGCCAGCAGCCATGGACAGGCGTTCTACGAGCAGTACTTC
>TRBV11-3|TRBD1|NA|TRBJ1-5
CASSSKRGGQGAEQPQHF
TGTGCCAGCAGCTCCAAAAGAGGGGGACAGGGGGCGGAGCAGCCCCAGCATTTT
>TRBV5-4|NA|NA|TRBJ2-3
CASSLTRSTDTQYF
TGTGCCAGCAGCCTAACTAGAAGCACAGATACGCAGTATTTT
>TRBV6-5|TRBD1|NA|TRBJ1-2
CASSVFGTGSYGYTF
TGTGCCAGCAGTGTTTTCGGGACAGGGAGCTATGGCTACACCTTC
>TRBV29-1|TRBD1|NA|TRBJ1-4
CSVRGTDATNEKLFF
TGCAGCGTCCGAGGGACAGATGCAACTAATGAAAAACTGTTTTTT
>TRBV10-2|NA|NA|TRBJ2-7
CAARGSTYEQYF
TGCGCCGCAAGGGGGTCCACCTACGAGCAGTACTTC
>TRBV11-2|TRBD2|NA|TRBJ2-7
CASSPRLAGGHEQYF
TGTGCCAGCAGCCCCCGACTAGCGGGAGGGCACGAGCAGTACTTC
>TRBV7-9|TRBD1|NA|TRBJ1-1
CASSSGTGRWKNTEAFF
TGTGCCAGCAGCTCAGGGACAGGGCGATGGAAGAACACTGAAGCTTTCTTT
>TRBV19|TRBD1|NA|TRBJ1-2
CATKRRGQNYGYTF
TGTGCCACTAAGAGGAGGGGGCAGAACTATGGCTACACCTTC